This TCR beta chain was documented in a study of shared clonotypes between healthy human individuals. CD45RO-negative, CCR7-positively selected cells formed the naive CD8 fraction, excluding terminally differentiated effector memory CD45RA+ cells. As concerns this clone: What it binds is not known.

Germline loops: CDR1 SGHRS, CDR2 YFSETQ. This CDR3 spans 15 amino acids. V shed 0 bases, J shed 8 bases, and the junction held 2 bases outside the gene matches. Repertoires were generated with immunoSEQ multiplex PCR, while TCRdb's copy carries only in-frame clones and drops some. Of around 2,000,000 clones in the sample, less than 95% were seen once. Study-wide findings and caveats: Genetic and exposure-history diversity was limited by the small donor number.

Sequenced material: naive CD8+ T cells sorted from blood. V is TRBV5-1 and J is TRBJ1-6, with 10 positions matching TRBD1. The receptor's source is a man younger than 30 in good health. CDR3 sequence (DNA): TGCGCCAGCAGCTTGGGACAGGGGGCCTATTCACCCCTCCACTTT. This codes for CASSLGQGAYSPLHF. Drawing the rest from reference TRBV5-1 and TRBJ1-6, the complete variable domain is KAGVTQTPRYLIKTRGQQVTLSCSPISGHRSVSWYQQTPGQGLQFLFEYFSETQRNKGNFPGRFSGRQFSNSRSEMNVSTLELGDSALYLCASSLGQGAYSPLHFGNGTRLTVT.